This note documents a single T cell receptor beta chain sequence. V dropped 5 bases and J dropped 7 bases, with 18 bases sitting between them. Germline CDR1 SGHKS, CDR2 YYEKEE (reference sequence). This CDR3 contains 14 residues. The method was immunoSEQ multiplex PCR; TCRdb's version includes in-frame clones alone and lacks a portion of them. Among some 80,000 clones, 85% to 95% were seen once, and the ten largest hold 2.5%. The data derive from a study of T cell changes during pregnancy in multiple sclerosis. The TCR was taken from a female donor with multiple sclerosis, enrolled in a pregnancy study. Sequencing used peripheral blood, obtained in the third trimester of pregnancy. The chain couples TRBV5-5 to TRBJ1-1, with a possible D match to TRBD1 (6 bases). The chain's CDR3 is CASRFGTRAIEAFF. CDR3 sequence (DNA): TGTGCCAGCAGGTTCGGGACACGGGCGATTGAAGCTTTCTTT.